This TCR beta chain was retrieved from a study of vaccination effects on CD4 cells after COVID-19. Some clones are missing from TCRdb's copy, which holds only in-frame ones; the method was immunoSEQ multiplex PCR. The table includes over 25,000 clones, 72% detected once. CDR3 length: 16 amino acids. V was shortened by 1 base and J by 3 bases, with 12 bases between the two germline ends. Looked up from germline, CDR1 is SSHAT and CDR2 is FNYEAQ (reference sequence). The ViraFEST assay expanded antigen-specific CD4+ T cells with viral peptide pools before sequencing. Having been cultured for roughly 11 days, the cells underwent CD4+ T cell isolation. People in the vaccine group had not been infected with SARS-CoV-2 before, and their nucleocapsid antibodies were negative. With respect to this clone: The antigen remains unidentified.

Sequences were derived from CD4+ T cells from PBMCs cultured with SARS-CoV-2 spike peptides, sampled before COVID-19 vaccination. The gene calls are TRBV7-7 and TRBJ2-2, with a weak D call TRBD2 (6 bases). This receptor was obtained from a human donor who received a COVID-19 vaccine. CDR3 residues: CASSLGRTIHTGELFF. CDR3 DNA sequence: TGTGCCAGCAGCTTAGGCAGGACTATACACACCGGGGAGCTGTTTTTT.